The table lists the clone carrying this T cell receptor (beta chain) with many counts. Uncontrolled infection, other autoimmune disease, pregnancy or lactation disqualified patients from enrolment. This sample is drawn from a study of T cells in Graves' hyperthyroidism and ophthalmopathy. Template material for amplifying TCR beta CDR3 regions consisted of RNA transcripts. The HTBI primer set drove a first-round RT-PCR of the TCR CDR3. TCRdb called the multiplex PCR reads again in MiXCR, with one record for every CDR3 protein. The table lists hundreds of thousands of distinct CDR3 sequences, under 25% of them singletons. The CDR3 runs to 11 residues. The germline CDR1 and CDR2 sequences are SGHAT and FQNNGV. V gave up 7 bases and J gave up 7 bases, with 10 bases separating them.

The V call is TRBV11-2, the J call TRBJ1-1; perhaps TRBD1 as D (5 bases). Sample: blood. The sequence came from a man aged 30-40 years with Graves' ophthalmopathy. CDR3 sequence: CASTQGDEAFF. Here the CDR3 DNA reads TGTGCCAGCACCCAGGGTGATGAAGCTTTCTTT.